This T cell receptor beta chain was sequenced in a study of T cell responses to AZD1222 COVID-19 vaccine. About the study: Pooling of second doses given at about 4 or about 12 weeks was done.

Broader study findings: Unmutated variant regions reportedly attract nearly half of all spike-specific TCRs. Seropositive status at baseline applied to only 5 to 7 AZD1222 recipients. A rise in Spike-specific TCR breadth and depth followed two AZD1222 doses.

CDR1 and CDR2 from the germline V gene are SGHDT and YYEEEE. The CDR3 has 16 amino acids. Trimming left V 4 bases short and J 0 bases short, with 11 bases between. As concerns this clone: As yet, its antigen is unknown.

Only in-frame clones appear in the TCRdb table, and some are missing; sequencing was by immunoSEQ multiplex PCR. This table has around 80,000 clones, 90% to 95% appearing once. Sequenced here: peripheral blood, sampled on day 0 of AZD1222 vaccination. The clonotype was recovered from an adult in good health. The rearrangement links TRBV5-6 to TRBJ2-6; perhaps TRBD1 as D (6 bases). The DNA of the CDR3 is TGTGCCAGCAGCAAGGACAGAGTCTCTGGGGCCAACGTCCTGACTTTC. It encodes CASSKDRVSGANVLTF.